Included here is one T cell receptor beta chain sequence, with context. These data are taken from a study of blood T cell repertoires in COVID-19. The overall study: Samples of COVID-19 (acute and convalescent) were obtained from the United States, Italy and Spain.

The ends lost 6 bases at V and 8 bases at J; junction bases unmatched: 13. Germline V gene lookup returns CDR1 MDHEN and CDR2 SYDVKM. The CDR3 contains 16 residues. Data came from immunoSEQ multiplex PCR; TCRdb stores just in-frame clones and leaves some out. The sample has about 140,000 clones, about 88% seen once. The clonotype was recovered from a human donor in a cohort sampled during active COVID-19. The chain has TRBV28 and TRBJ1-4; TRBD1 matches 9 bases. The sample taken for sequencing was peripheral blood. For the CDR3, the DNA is TGTGCCAGCAGGGTCCCGGGACAGGGAGCAGAGGAAAAACTGTTTTTT. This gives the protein CASRVPGQGAEEKLFF.